The present T cell receptor beta chain was sequenced within a study of identifying expanded T cells in peripheral blood (dated by TCRdb to the late 2010s). For context, the study as a whole: Technical replicates were generated by sequencing separate aliquots of the same genomic DNA pool, and four replicates were compared pairwise. What the research found in general, with its limitations: It was expected by the authors that biological variance in healthy repertoires might increase further over much longer intervals, such as months to years. About 1.3 differentially abundant clones were flagged by the binomial model between technical replicates, whereas about 16 and 20 were flagged over approximately two weeks and four weeks, respectively. In all healthy donors, the variance in clone template counts between samples taken roughly 14 days apart rose significantly as total template count increased. Across all healthy-donor time intervals, the beta-binomial model significantly lowered both the number of clones called differentially abundant and the false-positive rate.

During the collection period, no immune events, such as infections, were documented for the healthy donors. Healthy-donor blood repertoires served as a training cohort to calibrate time-dependent variance in a beta-binomial model of T-cell clone differential abundance. The training cohort was composed of 10 or so healthy donors, 3 female and 7 male. The donors were between about 29 and 65 years old, with an average age of 43 years. Whole blood was collected from each healthy donor at three time points spaced 2 to 3 weeks apart and obtained from a commercial supplier. Genomic DNA was extracted from unsorted whole blood for immunosequencing. TCRbeta CDR3 regions were profiled by bias-controlled multiplex PCR amplification of genomic DNA with the immunoSEQ Assay. The study's own analysis went as follows. The absolute abundance of each unique TCRbeta CDR3 region was quantified after sequences were collapsed and filtered. Differential abundance was tested with two models: a binomial (Fisher-equivalent) model and a beta-binomial model that adds time-dependent variance fitted from healthy donors. Any clone with fewer than 5 combined templates was excluded, and a clone was called differentially abundant if its Benjamini-Hochberg FDR was below 0.01. The form v = (b*log(k)+a)^2 was used to model beta-binomial variance as a function of total template count across the two samples. TCRdb took over this immuneACCESS table, retaining in-frame rearrangements with V and J assigned. Such tables are incomplete; in checked studies, under half of the missing clones stem from an unresolved V gene, and the remainder is unexplained. Clone size and the V and J calls come from that table; the DNA yielded D and trimming. In all, the sample holds some 96,000 clones, and 80% to 90% of those were seen once. The ten largest make up just over 5.5% of the sample.

Comment on this clone: It lacks a known antigen. Per-base qualities were not stored, and no clone one base away is much larger.

The TCR comes from a person aged 18 to 75 in good health. Sequenced material: blood.

The DNA sequence follows: TGTGCCAGCAGGCTACAGGGGCAAGGTGTTGAGTATTTT. The resulting protein is CASRLQGQGVEYF. The sequence links TRBV2 to TRBJ2-3; TRBD1 matches 7 bases in the middle. The junction shows trimming of 6 bases on V and 13 bases on J, and the gene matches do not reach 13 bases of it. The CDR3 holds 13 amino acids from the cysteine to the phenylalanine. The sequence is cut down to CDR3 DNA, 39 bases in frame from base 1. CDR1 SNHLY and CDR2 FYNNEI are derived from the germline V gene.